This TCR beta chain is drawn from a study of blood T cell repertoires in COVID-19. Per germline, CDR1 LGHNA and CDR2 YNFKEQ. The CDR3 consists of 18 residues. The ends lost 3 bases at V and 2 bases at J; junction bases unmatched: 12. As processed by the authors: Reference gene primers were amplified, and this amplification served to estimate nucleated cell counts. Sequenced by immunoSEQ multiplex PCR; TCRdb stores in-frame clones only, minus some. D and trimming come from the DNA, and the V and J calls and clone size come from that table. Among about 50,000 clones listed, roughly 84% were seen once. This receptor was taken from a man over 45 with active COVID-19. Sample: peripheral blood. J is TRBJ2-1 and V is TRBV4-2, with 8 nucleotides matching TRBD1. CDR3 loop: CASSQAPGQGEPYNEQFF. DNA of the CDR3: TGTGCCAGCAGCCAGGCCCCCGGACAGGGCGAACCCTACAATGAGCAGTTCTTC.